This T cell receptor beta chain appears in the sequencing data of a study of CD4 and CD8 cells across lung adenocarcinoma regions. Germline CDR1 SGHTA, CDR2 FQGTGA. V gave up 4 bases and J gave up 6 bases, with 9 bases separating them. The CDR3 is 13 residues long. One entry per CDR3 protein, called by TCRdb with MiXCR from the PCR reads. Counted here are about 20,000 distinct CDR3 sequences, less than 65% occurring once; the ten biggest clones make up 24%. The source is a female donor with lung adenocarcinoma. The CD4 and CD8 labels of this study may be unreliable. The chain combines TRBV7-3 with TRBJ2-2; D is possibly TRBD2 (6 bases). The sequenced sample was CD8+ T cells from the center of a lung tumor. CDR3 in amino acids: CASSSTRSGELFF. The CDR3 DNA follows: TGTGCCAGCAGCTCGACTAGGTCCGGGGAGCTGTTTTTT.